These T cell receptor beta chains were read from a single sample in a study of blood T cell repertoires in COVID-19. The repertoire was sequenced with immunoSEQ multiplex PCR; TCRdb's copy has only in-frame clones and lacks some. The data contain approximately 140,000 clones, 84% of them singletons. Specimen: PBMCs or T cells enriched from blood (not recorded which). The source of these receptors is a woman aged 45-59 years with acute COVID-19. CDR3s include the opening cysteine and the closing phenylalanine or tryptophan. A D gene is named only where the DNA matches it firmly. Where a row states a size, it is once, few, many or the class of an expanded clone; other rows omit it.

clone_size | j_call | d_call | v_call | cdr3_nt | cdr3_aa
- | TRBJ1-5 | TRBD1 | TRBV7-2 | TGTGCCAGCAGCATACAGGGGAATCAGCCCCAGCATTTT | CASSIQGNQPQHF
- | TRBJ1-5 | - | TRBV2 | TGTGCCAGCAGTGATAGGGGATATAGCAATCAGCCCCAGCATTTT | CASSDRGYSNQPQHF
- | TRBJ2-5 | - | TRBV11-3 | TGTGCCAGCAGCCCCACGGGAGTCCGACAAGAGACCCAGTACTTC | CASSPTGVRQETQYF
- | TRBJ2-5 | TRBD2 | TRBV6-2/TRBV6-3 | TGTGCCAGCAGTAAATCGGGAGGTTGGGAGACCCAGTACTTC | CASSKSGGWETQYF
- | TRBJ2-1 | - | TRBV27 | TGTGCCAGCAGTTTCTCTACCTTCAATGAGCAGTTCTTC | CASSFSTFNEQFF
- | TRBJ2-5 | - | TRBV7-3 | TGTGCCAGCAGCTATGGACTACAAGAGACCCAGTACTTC | CASSYGLQETQYF
- | TRBJ1-1 | - | TRBV5-1 | TGCGCCAGCAGCTTGGTAAGGGGTAGTACTGAAGCTTTCTTT | CASSLVRGSTEAFF
- | TRBJ2-1 | - | TRBV15 | TGTGCCACCAGCAGAGATCTATACGGGAGTTTGAATGAGCAGTTCTTC | CATSRDLYGSLNEQFF
- | TRBJ1-3 | - | TRBV11-3 | TGTGCCAGCAGCTTATCGGGTACTGAGGGAAACACCATATATTTT | CASSLSGTEGNTIYF
- | TRBJ2-3 | - | TRBV11-3 | TGTGCCAGCAGCTTAGAGGTTGGGTCAGGCCCTACGCAGTATTTT | CASSLEVGSGPTQYF
- | TRBJ2-1 | - | TRBV10-1 | TGCGCCAGCAGTGTCGCGGGGGCTGACAATGAGCAGTTCTTC | CASSVAGADNEQFF
- | TRBJ2-5 | TRBD2 | TRBV7-8 | TGTGCCAGCAGCGGAGACCGGGCTAGCGGAGAGACCCAGTACTTC | CASSGDRASGETQYF
- | TRBJ1-1 | - | TRBV28 | TGTGCCACCACGAAAGGGGGGAACACTGAAGCTTTCTTT | CATTKGGNTEAFF
- | TRBJ2-7 | - | TRBV20-1 | TGCAGTGCTAGTAGACAGAAGTACGAGCAGTACTTC | CSASRQKYEQYF
- | TRBJ2-7 | - | TRBV15 | TGTGCCACCAGCCGTCATACAGGCGGTCTAAGGTACTTC | CATSRHTGGLRYF
- | TRBJ1-1 | - | TRBV7-9 | TGTGCCAGCATGGCAGGGAACGAGGCTGAAGCTTTCTTT | CASMAGNEAEAFF
- | TRBJ1-4 | TRBD1 | TRBV5-1 | TGCGCCAGCAGCTTGGGTGGGACAGGGGATGAAAAACTGTTTTTT | CASSLGGTGDEKLFF
- | TRBJ2-5 | - | TRBV4-2 | TGTGCCAGCAGCCAAGATCCAACCGGGGTTGTCCAAACCAAAGAGACCCAGTACTTC | CASSQDPTGVVQTKETQYF
once | TRBJ2-7 | TRBD2 | TRBV4-3 | TGCGCCAGCAGCCAGGCAGTGACTAGCGGGTCGACCTACGAGCAGTACTTC | CASSQAVTSGSTYEQYF
- | TRBJ2-5 | - | TRBV3-1/TRBV3-2 | TGTGCCAGCAGCGGAGGGTTTAGCGCCCAACATAGGACCCAGTACTTC | CASSGGFSAQHRTQYF
- | TRBJ2-7 | TRBD2 | TRBV6-1 | TGTGCCAGCAGTGACGAGGGACTAGGAACGCGGGAGCAGTACTTC | CASSDEGLGTREQYF
few | TRBJ1-2 | TRBD1 | TRBV30 | TGTGCCTGGAGGACAGGGGGAATCTATGGCTACACCTTC | CAWRTGGIYGYTF
- | TRBJ2-7 | - | TRBV29-1 | TGCAGCGTTGAAGATATAGGGGCAGGGCCTATCCTCTACGAGCAGTACTTC | CSVEDIGAGPILYEQYF
- | TRBJ1-5 | - | TRBV5-1 | TGCGCCAGCAGCTTGGTAGGGGGCAATCAGCCCCAGCATTTT | CASSLVGGNQPQHF